This passage covers 10 T cell receptor beta chains from one sample sequenced in a study of CD8 T cells in Susac syndrome. The authors reverse transcribed roughly 0.5 to 1 ug RNA with random hexamers. From the immunoSEQ multiplex PCR reads, TCRdb called clonotypes with MiXCR, one entry per CDR3 protein. The sample yields roughly 200,000 distinct CDR3 sequences, over 85% seen once. The sample comprised CD4+ T cells from PBMCs. These TCRs come from a human donor in good health.

The chain joins TRBV19 to TRBJ2-3; D is possibly TRBD2 (5 bases). The CDR3 contains 16 residues. V dropped 1 base and J dropped 3 bases, with 14 bases sitting between them. Germline CDR1 is LNHDA and CDR2 is SQIVND (reference sequence). As DNA, the CDR3 is TGTGCCAGTAGTATAGTCCGGGATTTAGGTACAGATACGCAGTATTTT. Translated: CASSIVRDLGTDTQYF.

This clonotype was detected a few times. The chain combines TRBV28 with TRBJ1-6; D unclear. Germline V gene data show CDR1 as MDHEN and CDR2 as SYDVKM. CDR3 size: 11 residues. V lost 3 bases and J lost 9, with 3 bases in between. CDR3 sequence: CASSFGSPLHF. In nucleotides, the CDR3 is TGTGCCAGCAGTTTTGGTTCACCCCTCCACTTT.

This chain joins TRBV4-1 and TRBJ2-7; 10 bases line up with TRBD1. The ends lost 3 bases at V and 3 bases at J; junction bases unmatched: 8. Germline CDR1 is MGHRA and CDR2 is YSYEKL. This CDR3 has 16 amino acids. CDR3 DNA sequence: TGCGCCAGCAGCCATCAGGCGACAGGGGGCAACTACGAGCAGTACTTC. Residues: CASSHQATGGNYEQYF.

This chain connects TRBV3-1 to TRBJ1-2, with D hard to call. Germline CDR1 reads LGHDT; CDR2 reads YNNKEL (reference sequence). V shed 0 bases and J shed 8 bases, with 7 bases lying between them. This CDR3 has 12 residues. The CDR3 coding sequence is TGTGCCAGCAGCCAAGAGGTCCAGGGCTACACCTTC. Translated, it gives CASSQEVQGYTF.

The genes are TRBV29-1 and TRBJ1-2, with 7 bases fitting TRBD1. J was trimmed by 8 bases and V by 7 bases; bases with no gene match: 10. This CDR3 has 12 amino acids. In germline, CDR1 is SQVTM, CDR2 ANQGSEA. The CDR3 loop is CSGGTDLGGYTF. The CDR3 nucleotides are TGCAGCGGTGGGACAGACCTTGGGGGCTACACCTTC.

The rearrangement joins TRBV4-2 to TRBJ2-5, with TRBD2 as a possible D gene (6 bases). Germline V CDR1 and CDR2: LGHNA, YNFKEQ. This CDR3 has 14 residues. The V end was cut by 3 bases, the J end by 5 bases, with 13 bases between. The DNA for the CDR3 is TGTGCCAGCAGCCAGGCTACTAGCAGGGAGACCCAGTACTTC. As protein: CASSQATSRETQYF.

The chain is built from TRBV7-9 and TRBJ1-4, with D unresolved. The CDR3 consists of 14 residues. CDR1 is SEHNR and CDR2 is FQNEAQ in the germline V gene (reference sequence). Deletions cut 3 bases from V and 5 bases from J, with 10 bases between. The CDR3 nucleotides are TGTGCCAGCAGCTTGCGCGGGGAGAATGAAAAACTGTTTTTT. Its protein is CASSLRGENEKLFF. The full variable domain, in which reference TRBV7-9 and TRBJ1-4 provide the parts outside the CDR3, is DTGVSQNPRHKITKRGQNVTFRCDPISEHNRLYWYRQTLGQGPEFLTYFQNEAQLEKSRLLSDRFSAERPKGSFSTLEIQRTEQGDSAMYLCASSLRGENEKLFFGSGTQLSVL.

In its sample, this clonotype was seen once. This chain joins TRBV4-1 and TRBJ2-1; D is possibly TRBD1 (5 bases). V was trimmed by 0 bases and J by 2 bases, leaving 14 bases between them. The CDR3 loop spans 17 amino acids. The germline CDR1 and CDR2 sequences are MGHRA and YSYEKL. The CDR3 sequence: CASSQDPKGHTYNEQFF. For the CDR3, the DNA is TGCGCCAGCAGCCAAGACCCTAAGGGGCACACCTACAATGAGCAGTTCTTC.

The V call is TRBV15, the J call TRBJ2-1; 11 nucleotides line up with TRBD1. Germline V gene lookup returns CDR1 LNHNV and CDR2 YYDKDF (reference sequence). V shed 3 bases and J 7 bases; nucleotides not matched to a gene: 14. CDR3 length equals 18 residues. The CDR3 nucleotides read TGTGCCACCAGCAGCGGTCCCCTCGGGACAGGGGGAATAAATGAGCAGTTCTTC. It is translated as CATSSGPLGTGGINEQFF.

J is TRBJ2-3 and V is TRBV6-5; perhaps TRBD2 as D (6 bases). CDR3 length: 14 residues. Germline loops: CDR1 MNHEY, CDR2 SVGAGI. V gave up 10 bases and J gave up 0 bases, with 14 bases separating them. CDR3 sequence reads: CATSLAESTDTQYF. CDR3 bases: TGTGCCACCTCGTTAGCGGAGAGCACAGATACGCAGTATTTT.